The source of this T cell receptor beta chain is a study of OX40 agonist ivuxolimab in advanced cancers. Findings of the study overall: Near-lowest levels of clonal expansion characterized partial responders at 0.1-3.0 mg/kg.

As for this clone: What it binds is not known.

TCRdb's table, derived via immunoSEQ multiplex PCR, lists solely in-frame clones and lacks some. The data contain about 72,000 clones, 80% to 90% of them singletons. Anyone with autoimmune disease history or systemic immunosuppression was excluded. There are 13 residues in the CDR3. In germline, CDR1 is MDHEN, CDR2 SYDVKM. J was trimmed by 3 bases and V by 10 bases; bases with no gene match: 8. This clonotype was obtained from an adult with an advanced solid tumor such as melanoma, head and neck, liver or kidney cancer. The material sequenced was CD4+ or CD8+ T cells sorted from blood, taken in a trial of the OX40 agonist ivuxolimab. The genes are TRBV28 and TRBJ1-2, with 7 positions matching TRBD1. Here the CDR3 reads CAIQRGGDYGYTF. CDR3 nucleotide sequence: TGTGCCATCCAGAGAGGGGGCGACTATGGCTACACCTTC.